These T cell receptor beta chains were read from a single sample in a study of blood T cell repertoires in COVID-19. Some clones are missing from TCRdb's copy, which holds only in-frame ones; the method was immunoSEQ multiplex PCR. The profile shows about 200,000 clones, 80% of them singletons. The sequenced sample was peripheral blood. All receptors come from a human donor in a cohort sampled during active COVID-19. Each CDR3 is given with its conserved first and last residue.

j_call v_call cdr3_aa
TRBJ2-5 TRBV4-1 CASSQDWAGGETQYF
TRBJ2-2 TRBV21-1 CASSEATSGSHTGELFF
TRBJ1-5 TRBV7-2 CASSLEPGIRQPQHF
TRBJ1-2 TRBV10-3 CAISLQGADYGYTF
TRBJ1-5 TRBV27 CASSHTAVQPQHF
TRBJ2-3 TRBV5-1 CASSPVASSTDTQYF
TRBJ1-2 TRBV7-3 CASSLNSGDGYTF
TRBJ1-2 TRBV5-8 CASIWTAYYGYTF
TRBJ1-2 TRBV5-6 CASSSQAGYGYTF
TRBJ2-5 TRBV3-1/TRBV3-2 CASSQDTGTASGGVRETQYF
TRBJ2-3 TRBV7-2 CASSPSLAGGLTDTQYF
TRBJ2-2 TRBV7-2 CASSSGQGYTGELFF